The 13 T cell receptor beta chains presented below share a single source sample, sequenced in a study of cytomegalovirus exposure and HLA in healthy donors. A multiplex PCR was run with 60 Vbeta primers and 13 Jbeta primers. Sequencing was performed with immunoSEQ multiplex PCR; in TCRdb, only in-frame clones are kept and a portion is missing. The sample yields about 190,000 clones, around 87% seen once. Input material: PBMCs. The source of these receptors is a man younger than 40 in good health and CMV-seronegative.

This clone has just one count. The chain carries TRBV7-2 and TRBJ1-4; D is undetermined. The CDR3 consists of 15 residues. V was clipped by 5 bases and J by 0 bases, with 10 bases between them. The germline gives CDR1 SGHTA, CDR2 FQGNSA. CDR3 in amino acids: CASSPPGSTNEKLFF. The CDR3 DNA reads as TGTGCCAGCAGCCCGCCGGGATCAACTAATGAAAAACTGTTTTTT. The entire variable domain, with the rest obtained from reference TRBV7-2 and TRBJ1-4, is as follows: GAGVSQSPSNKVTEKGKDVELRCDPISGHTALYWYRQSLGQGLEFLIYFQGNSAPDKSGLPSDRFSAERTGGSVSTLTIQRTQQEDSAVYLCASSPPGSTNEKLFFGSGTQLSVL.

This clone was recorded once. The chain is built from TRBV6-5 and TRBJ1-5, with D tentatively TRBD1 (5 bases). The V end lost 6 bases, the J end lost 4 bases, and 16 bases lay between the germline ends. CDR1 and CDR2 from the germline V gene are MNHEY and SVGAGI. The CDR3 length is 15 residues. The CDR3 spells CASRPRMGPNQPQHF. CDR3 sequence (DNA): TGTGCCAGCAGACCTCGGATGGGGCCAAATCAGCCCCAGCATTTT.

The V and J genes are TRBV30 and TRBJ1-2; possible D gene TRBD1, 6 bases. Trimming took 4 bases from V and 2 from J, leaving 11 bases between them. The germline V gene encodes CDR1 GTSNPN and CDR2 SVGIG (reference sequence). The CDR3 has 13 amino acids. The CDR3 here is CAWMGARNYGYTF. The CDR3, as DNA: TGTGCCTGGATGGGGGCGCGGAACTATGGCTACACCTTC.

A note on this clone: Different DNA sequences within this sample yield the same CDR3. The V gene is TRBV5-1, the J gene TRBJ2-5; 12 bases are shared with TRBD2. V dropped 0 bases and J dropped 1; count of bases not matched to a gene: 1. The germline gives CDR1 SGHRS, CDR2 YFSETQ. This CDR3 contains 16 residues. The DNA for the CDR3 is TGCGCCAGCAGCTTGGGACTAGCGGGAGTCCAAGAGACCCAGTACTTC. As protein: CASSLGLAGVQETQYF.

With regard to this clone: Relative to the germline gene, one junction end is altered; a read error may explain this. The CDR3 is CASSQDRDKNSQYF. CDR3 DNA sequence: TGTGCCAGCAGCCAGGACAGGGACAAAAACAGTCAGTACTTC. The chain uses TRBV7-8 and TRBJ2-4; TRBD1 agrees at 8 bases. In germline, CDR1 is SGHVS, CDR2 FQNEAQ. CDR3 length: 14 residues.

This chain links TRBV6-5 with TRBJ1-2; D is ambiguous. CDR1 MNHEY and CDR2 SVGAGI come from the germline V gene. V dropped 5 bases and J dropped 1 base, with 11 bases sitting between them. The CDR3 is 14 residues long. The CDR3 loop reads CASSKQTRNYGYTF. CDR3 sequence (DNA): TGTGCCAGCAGTAAACAGACCCGTAACTATGGCTACACCTTC.

The V gene is TRBV7-9, the J gene TRBJ2-7, with 8 bases that match TRBD1. The ends lost 5 bases at V and 5 bases at J; junction bases unmatched: 5. CDR1 and CDR2 (germline): SEHNR, FQNEAQ (reference sequence). The CDR3 totals 13 residues. In nucleotides, the CDR3 is TGTGCCAGCAGCGGGGCAGGGGGCCACGAGCAGTACTTC. It specifies CASSGAGGHEQYF.

This chain uses TRBV6-6 with TRBJ2-7, with a tentative D call TRBD2 (5 bases). The V gene's germline CDR1 is MNHNY and CDR2 SVGAGI (reference sequence). V was cut by 7 bases and J by 0 bases, with 13 bases left in between. CDR3 length: 14 amino acids. The CDR3 region is CASKSERPSYEQYF. DNA of the CDR3: TGTGCCAGCAAGTCCGAGCGGCCCTCCTACGAGCAGTACTTC.

This chain links TRBV28 with TRBJ2-7; a weak D match, TRBD1 (6 bases). Germline V CDR1 and CDR2: MDHEN, SYDVKM. This CDR3 contains 12 residues. Trimming shortened V by 4 bases and J by 6 bases, and 10 bases separated the two germline ends. The DNA for the CDR3 is TGTGCCAGCAGTTACCAGGGGTTCGAGCAGTACTTC. Protein: CASSYQGFEQYF. The variable domain in full, with the rest retrieved from reference TRBV28 and TRBJ2-7, is DVKVTQSSRYLVKRTGEKVFLECVQDMDHENMFWYRQDPGLGLRLIYFSYDVKMKEKGDIPEGYSVSREKKERFSLILESASTNQTSMYLCASSYQGFEQYFGPGTRLTVT.

This clone was counted between two and nine times. CDR3 amino acids: CASSFGGTLGTF. CDR3 DNA: TGTGCCAGCAGCTTTGGAGGGACCCTCGGCACCTTC. The gene calls are TRBV7-9 and TRBJ1-2, with a weak D call TRBD1 (5 bases). The CDR3 totals 12 residues. Trimming stripped 3 bases from V and 13 bases from J, with 15 bases between. Per germline, CDR1 SEHNR and CDR2 FQNEAQ (reference sequence).

The rearrangement links TRBV28 to TRBJ1-1, with D unclear. V was clipped by 5 bases and J by 2 bases, with 12 bases between them. Germline V gene lookup returns CDR1 MDHEN and CDR2 SYDVKM. This CDR3 contains 14 residues. For the CDR3, the DNA is TGTGCCAGCAGTATCCGGGTCAGAAACACTGAAGCTTTCTTT. This encodes CASSIRVRNTEAFF.

This chain connects TRBV28 to TRBJ2-1, with 7 positions matching TRBD1. The CDR3 totals 20 residues. Looked up from germline, CDR1 is MDHEN and CDR2 is SYDVKM. V trimming: 5 bases; J trimming: 4 bases; junction bases outside the gene matches: 23. The CDR3 DNA is TGTGCCAGCAGTCGCCGTATCGGCAGGGGGTTAATTGTCGGGTACAATGAGCAGTTCTTC. Protein sequence: CASSRRIGRGLIVGYNEQFF.

V is TRBV6-1 and J is TRBJ1-3, with D possibly TRBD1 on 6 matching bases. V shed 7 bases and J shed 2 bases, with 12 bases lying between them. Germline CDR1 is MNHNS and CDR2 is SASEGT. This CDR3 contains 14 residues. For the CDR3, the DNA is TGTGCCAGCACTACTGGGACAACTGGAAACACCATATATTTT. Its translation is CASTTGTTGNTIYF.